One and the same sample provided the 10 T cell receptor beta chains below, sequenced in a study of T cell responses to AZD1222 COVID-19 vaccine. Measured with immunoSEQ multiplex PCR; TCRdb has only the in-frame clones, and not every one. The repertoire consists of 150,000 to 200,000 clones, with around 92% occurring once and the leading ten covering 1% to 1.5%. This material consisted of peripheral blood, taken on day 0 of AZD1222 vaccination. These receptors came from an adult in good health.

The DNA of the CDR3 is TGTGCCAGGGATGGAGGGGCTTCCTACGAGCAGTACTTC. As protein: CARDGGASYEQYF. The J gene is TRBJ2-7, the V gene TRBV2, with D possibly being TRBD2 (6 bases). The CDR3 runs 13 residues. V was pared by 9 bases and J by 1 base, with 13 bases between. CDR1 is SNHLY, CDR2 FYNNEI, per germline. Looking up the rest from reference TRBV2 and TRBJ2-7 gives the full variable domain: EPEVTQTPSHQVTQMGQEVILRCVPISNHLYFYWYRQILGQKVEFLVSFYNNEISEKSEIFDDQFSVERPDGSNFTLKIRSTKLEDSAMYFCARDGGASYEQYFGPGTRLTVT.

The J gene is TRBJ2-3, the V gene TRBV10-3; D is unresolved. This CDR3 region has 14 residues. The V end was cut by 8 bases, the J end by 6 bases, with 18 bases between. Germline V CDR1 and CDR2: ENHRY, SYGVKD. The CDR3 region has the DNA TGTGCCATCGGCCGGTCGGTAGCCGAGGATACGCAGTATTTT. Translated, it gives CAIGRSVAEDTQYF.

This clone was recorded once. CDR3 region: CASSPTLRYPGNTIYF. For the CDR3, the DNA is TGTGCCAGCAGCCCAACCCTTCGGTATCCGGGAAACACCATATATTTT. V and J are TRBV3-1 (or the pseudogene TRBV3-2) and TRBJ1-3, with D unclear. Trimming took 4 bases from V and 4 from J, leaving 17 bases between them. CDR3 length: 16 residues. Per germline, CDR1 LGHDT and CDR2 YNNKEL (reference sequence).

The genes are TRBV5-1 and TRBJ1-3; D is unclear. CDR3 length: 14 amino acids. Trimming removed 4 bases at V and 8 bases at J, with 16 bases between. Per germline, CDR1 SGHRS and CDR2 YFSETQ. CDR3 nucleotide sequence: TGCGCCAGCAGCCATGGTGGAAAGCAAGACACCATATATTTT. Translation: CASSHGGKQDTIYF.

V gene TRBV6-2 or TRBV6-3 combines with J gene TRBJ2-4, with TRBD2 matching 9 bases. Looked up from germline, CDR1 is MNHEY and CDR2 is SVGEGT. The CDR3 contains 14 residues. V lost 5 bases, J lost 7 bases, and 6 bases stayed unmatched. The CDR3 reads CASSRGGAENIQYF. The CDR3 DNA reads as TGTGCCAGCAGTCGCGGGGGGGCCGAGAACATTCAGTACTTC.

The rearrangement uses TRBV7-2 and TRBJ1-5; 9 bases are a match to TRBD1. CDR3 size: 14 residues. Germline-derived CDR1 and CDR2 are SGHTA and FQGNSA. The V and J ends lost 4 bases and 11 bases, in that order; junction bases with no gene match: 9. CDR3 amino acids: CASSSGTGTRAQHF. For the CDR3, the DNA is TGTGCCAGCAGCTCGGGGACAGGGACCCGGGCCCAGCATTTT.

This chain connects TRBV2 to TRBJ1-2; tentative D call: TRBD1 (5 bases). The length of the CDR3 is 12 residues. The germline V gene has CDR1 SNHLY and CDR2 FYNNEI. V lost 6 bases and J 3 bases, leaving 8 bases between the germline ends. The CDR3 DNA is TGTGCCAGCAGGGGGGACTACTATGGCTACACCTTC. Its translation: CASRGDYYGYTF.

The chain uses TRBV5-8 and TRBJ1-5; maybe TRBD1 (6 bases). Germline V gene sequence: CDR1 SGHTS, CDR2 YDEGEE. This CDR3 is built from 16 residues. The V end lost 4 bases, the J end lost 0 bases, and 14 bases lay between the germline ends. CDR3 protein: CASSRGDTFSNQPQHF. CDR3 nucleotides: TGTGCCAGCAGCCGAGGGGACACTTTTAGCAATCAGCCCCAGCATTTT.

J is TRBJ1-1 and V is TRBV4-2, with 10 bases fitting TRBD1. This CDR3 has 15 residues. The V segment lost 1 base and the J segment 3 bases; nucleotides outside the gene matches: 2. The germline V gene encodes CDR1 LGHNA and CDR2 YNFKEQ. The CDR3 DNA follows: TGTGCCAGCAGCCAAGGGACAGGGGGTGACACTGAAGCTTTCTTT. It codes for CASSQGTGGDTEAFF.

The chain links TRBV3-1 (or the pseudogene TRBV3-2) to TRBJ2-1, with D possibly matching TRBD2 (7 bases). Trimming took 2 bases from V and 4 from J, leaving 15 bases between them. The CDR3 loop spans 16 amino acids. The germline V gene encodes CDR1 LGHDT and CDR2 YNNKEL (reference sequence). The CDR3 coding sequence is TGTGCCAGCAGCCAACAAGGGGGGGGCATGTACAATGAGCAGTTCTTC. This encodes CASSQQGGGMYNEQFF.